What follows are 8 T cell receptor beta chains derived from one specimen sequenced in a study of blood T cells in healthy people across ages. It was with a sample-barcoded 5' primer and a J-beta primer mix that a second PCR of roughly 7 to 12 cycles was run. TCRdb fed the 5' RACE reads into MiXCR, producing one record per CDR3 protein. The sample includes roughly 1.5 million distinct CDR3 sequences, 35% to 45% of them seen just once. The specimen was blood. The receptor source for this set is a woman younger than 30 in good health.

The V gene is TRBV11-3, the J gene TRBJ2-3; D gene ambiguous. The CDR3 has 15 amino acids. Germline CDR1 is SGHNT and CDR2 is YENEEA. Trimming removed 5 bases from V and 6 bases from J, with 18 bases in between. CDR3 protein: CASSHTVGPGDTQYF. CDR3 nucleotides: TGTGCCAGCAGCCATACGGTCGGACCCGGGGATACGCAGTATTTT.

In its sample, this clonotype was seen many times. The chain is built from TRBV12-3 or TRBV12-4 and TRBJ2-7; D uncertain. V lost 7 bases, J lost 3 bases, and 10 bases lay in between. The CDR3 consists of 12 residues. The CDR3 nucleotides read TGTGCCAGCACCCGGGCCAACTACGAGCAGTACTTC. It translates to CASTRANYEQYF.

A remark on this clonotype: A single base separates this from a much larger clone, so it may be a read error. The genes are TRBV12-3 or TRBV12-4 and TRBJ2-5; D possibly matches TRBD1 or TRBD2 (5 bases each). The CDR3 has 11 amino acids. CDR3 bases: TGTGCCGGCAGTCCCTCGGGACCCCAGTACTTC. It is translated as CAGSPSGPQYF.

This clonotype has more than one count but fewer than ten. V is TRBV29-1 and J is TRBJ1-1; D unresolved. This CDR3 contains 13 residues. Germline lookup yields CDR1 SQVTM and CDR2 ANQGSEA. Between the trimmed V and J ends, which lost 3 bases and 7 bases, there was a span of 15 bases. DNA for the CDR3: TGCAGCGTTGAGAAGAGATGGGCGGGTGAAGCTTTCTTT. Its translation: CSVEKRWAGEAFF.

The chain carries TRBV20-1 and TRBJ1-1, with TRBD1 identical over 8 bases. Losses at the gene ends were 6 bases for V and 0 bases for J; bases not matched to a gene: 9. This CDR3 is built from 15 residues. Germline assignment: CDR1 DFQATT and CDR2 SNEGSKA (reference sequence). CDR3 DNA sequence: TGCAGTGCCGCAGCTCGGACAGGGATGAACACTGAAGCTTTCTTT. The encoded protein is CSAAARTGMNTEAFF.

This chain connects TRBV5-1 to TRBJ2-7, with 9 nucleotides matching TRBD1. This CDR3 comprises 13 residues. Germline V gene data show CDR1 as SGHRS and CDR2 as YFSETQ. V gave up 2 bases and J gave up 12 bases; unmatched junction bases: 9. DNA of the CDR3: TGCGCCAGCAGCTTTCGGGACAGGGACCGCGCGTACTTC. Translating it yields CASSFRDRDRAYF.

This clonotype has a handful of counts. The chain links TRBV27 to TRBJ2-1; 7 bases fit TRBD2. CDR1 and CDR2 from the germline V gene are MNHEY and SMNVEV (reference sequence). Unmatched junction bases numbered 15, after V lost 7 bases and J lost 0 bases. The CDR3 has 18 residues. The CDR3 protein is CASKVHTGTTSSYNEQFF. The CDR3, as DNA: TGTGCCAGCAAGGTCCACACCGGGACTACCAGCTCCTACAATGAGCAGTTCTTC.

This clonotype was seen a few times. The genes are TRBV29-1 and TRBJ2-1; D might be TRBD1 (5 bases). The V end lost 4 bases, the J end lost 7 bases, and 14 bases lay between the germline ends. CDR3 length: 13 amino acids. Germline CDR1 SQVTM, CDR2 ANQGSEA. In DNA, the CDR3 is TGCAGCGTTGGACAGAAATTGAAGAATGAGCAGTTCTTC. It codes for CSVGQKLKNEQFF.